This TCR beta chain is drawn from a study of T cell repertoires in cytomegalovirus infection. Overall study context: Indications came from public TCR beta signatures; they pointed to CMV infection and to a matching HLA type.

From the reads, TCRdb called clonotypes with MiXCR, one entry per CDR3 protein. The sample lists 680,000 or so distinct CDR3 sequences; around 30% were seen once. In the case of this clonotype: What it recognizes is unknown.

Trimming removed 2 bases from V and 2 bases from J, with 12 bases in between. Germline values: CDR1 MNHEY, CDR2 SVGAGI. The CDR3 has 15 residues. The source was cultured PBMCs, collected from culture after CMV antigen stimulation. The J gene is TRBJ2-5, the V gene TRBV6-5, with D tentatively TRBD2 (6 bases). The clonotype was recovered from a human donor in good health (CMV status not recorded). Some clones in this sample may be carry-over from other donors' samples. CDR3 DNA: TGTGCCAGCAGTTACCGGCGGGGCCAACAAGAGACCCAGTACTTC. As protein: CASSYRRGQQETQYF.